Below, 20 T cell receptor beta chains from the same sample are listed, as sequenced in a study of human T cells and chemical hapten exposure (dated by TCRdb to 2020 to 2023). The library was made by RACE. The data were produced on a NextSeq 500. In-frame beta chains were kept once TCRdb had trimmed the public reads at Q25 with fastp and called clones with MiXCR. All rows with the same CDR3 protein become a single entry with the most common DNA and genes. Present in this sample are about 110,000 distinct CDR3 sequences, approximately 12% of which were seen just once. The ten largest make up around 1.7% of the sample. The sample's time point, from its label and the paper: pre-sensitization, week 0. This specimen's treatment or condition label, per the study, means: therapeutic diphenylcyclopropenone sensitization with weekly scalp DPC. The source material was whole blood, sampled in connection with sensitization to the hapten diphenylcyclopropenone (DPC). The origin of the receptors is a woman aged 50 to 60 with alopecia areata. Some clones in this sample may be carry-over from other donors' samples.

This clonotype has only a few counts. This chain links TRBV18 with TRBJ1-1; D is undetermined. The V end lost 1 base, the J end lost 1 base, and 7 bases lay between the germline ends. Looked up from germline, CDR1 is KGHSH and CDR2 is LQKENI. This CDR3 is built from 14 residues. The CDR3 DNA follows: TGTGCCAGCTCACCACAAAGGGAGAACACTGAAGCTTTCTTT. Its protein product is CASSPQRENTEAFF. The variable domain in full, completed from reference TRBV18 and TRBJ1-1, reads NAGVMQNPRHLVRRRGQEARLRCSPMKGHSHVYWYRQLPEEGLKFMVYLQKENIIDESGMPKERFSAEFPKEGPSILRIQQVVRGDSAAYFCASSPQRENTEAFFGQGTRLTVV.

This clonotype appeared many times. The CDR3 spells CASSPSRNPADTQYF. DNA of the CDR3: TGTGCCAGCAGCCCTTCCAGGAATCCGGCAGATACGCAGTATTTT. The gene calls are TRBV11-2 and TRBJ2-3; D ambiguous. V was pared by 5 bases and J by 4 bases, with 16 bases between. The CDR3 runs 15 residues. Germline CDR1 and CDR2: SGHAT and FQNNGV.

The chain has TRBV7-6 and TRBJ2-2; D call uncertain. Germline assignment: CDR1 SGHVS and CDR2 FNYEAQ. The V gene lost 6 bases and the J gene lost 2 bases, with 13 bases spanning the gap. The CDR3 consists of 15 residues. CDR3 sequence: CASSPSGLNTGELFF. The CDR3 DNA sequence: TGTGCCAGCAGTCCCTCCGGCCTTAACACCGGGGAGCTGTTTTTT.

The CDR3 sequence: CASSSSGSSYNEQFF. CDR3 coding DNA: TGTGCCAGCAGTTCCTCGGGGAGCTCCTACAATGAGCAGTTCTTC. The gene calls are TRBV28 and TRBJ2-1; possibly TRBD2 for D (5 bases). V lost 4 bases to trimming and J lost 0 bases, with 10 bases between them. The V gene's germline CDR1 is MDHEN and CDR2 SYDVKM. There are 15 residues in the CDR3. Full variable domain (remainder filled in from reference TRBV28 and TRBJ2-1): DVKVTQSSRYLVKRTGEKVFLECVQDMDHENMFWYRQDPGLGLRLIYFSYDVKMKEKGDIPEGYSVSREKKERFSLILESASTNQTSMYLCASSSSGSSYNEQFFGPGTRLTVL.

The rearrangement uses TRBV28 and TRBJ1-1; no clear D gene. Per the germline V gene, CDR1 is MDHEN and CDR2 is SYDVKM. The length of the CDR3 is 13 residues. The V end lost 6 bases, the J end lost 4 bases, and 12 bases lay between the germline ends. The CDR3 region is CASSPLPGTEAFF. The CDR3 nucleotides are TGTGCCAGCAGCCCCCTACCGGGCACTGAAGCTTTCTTT.

This clonotype has a handful of counts. The rearrangement uses TRBV7-6 and TRBJ1-1; no definite D call. Germline CDR1 reads SGHVS; CDR2 reads FNYEAQ. The CDR3 runs 13 residues. V lost 5 bases to trimming and J lost 1 base, with 8 bases between them. The CDR3 nucleotides read TGTGCCAGCAGCCCCCTCAGGAACACTGAAGCTTTCTTT. Translated: CASSPLRNTEAFF.

V and J are TRBV28 and TRBJ2-7; D may be TRBD1 (5 bases). Germline V CDR1 and CDR2: MDHEN, SYDVKM. The CDR3 runs to 14 residues. V lost 7 bases, J lost 3 bases, and 16 bases lay in between. CDR3 sequence: CASKGPSVVYEQYF. Written as DNA, the CDR3 is TGTGCCAGCAAGGGGCCCTCGGTCGTCTACGAGCAGTACTTC.

This clonotype has more than one count but fewer than ten. The chain employs TRBV6-5 and TRBJ2-7, with 9 bases aligning to TRBD1. This CDR3 region has 18 residues. The V gene end was trimmed by 6 bases and the J gene end by 3 bases; junction bases not matched to a gene: 18. CDR1 is MNHEY, CDR2 SVGAGI, per germline. CDR3 nucleotide sequence: TGTGCCAGCAGAATACCGGGACAGGGTGGTGAGTTGGACTACGAGCAGTACTTC. It translates to CASRIPGQGGELDYEQYF.

This clonotype was seen a few times. This chain connects TRBV6-1 to TRBJ1-1; a weak D match, TRBD1 (5 bases). The V end was cut by 7 bases, the J end by 1 base, with 10 bases between. The germline V gene has CDR1 MNHNS and CDR2 SASEGT. This CDR3 has 13 amino acids. The CDR3 nucleotides read TGTGCCAGCAAAGGGACGGCGAACACTGAAGCTTTCTTT. It codes for CASKGTANTEAFF.

This chain joins TRBV18 and TRBJ1-4; D perhaps matches TRBD1 (5 bases). Germline CDR1 is KGHSH and CDR2 is LQKENI. Trimming removed 3 bases from V and 4 bases from J, with 6 bases in between. This CDR3 is built from 13 residues. The CDR3 reads CASSPGLNEKLFF. The DNA for the CDR3 is TGTGCCAGCTCACCGGGGCTTAATGAAAAACTGTTTTTT.

This clonotype showed up many times. The chain employs TRBV6-5 and TRBJ1-1, with 7 bases matching TRBD1. Germline CDR1 MNHEY, CDR2 SVGAGI. This CDR3 region has 13 residues. After removal of 7 bases from V and 1 base from J, the junction contained 3 bases not matched to a gene. The CDR3 is CASNRGQNTEAFF. CDR3 nucleotides: TGTGCCAGCAACAGGGGACAGAACACTGAAGCTTTCTTT.

The gene calls are TRBV4-1 and TRBJ2-3, with 10 bases identical to TRBD2. The CDR3 is 14 amino acids. In germline, CDR1 is MGHRA, CDR2 YSYEKL. V shed 7 bases, J shed 4 bases, and the junction held 5 bases outside the gene matches. CDR3 in DNA: TGCGCCAGCAAAGCTAGCGGGAGCCCAGATACGCAGTATTTT. Translation gives CASKASGSPDTQYF.

V and J are TRBV18 and TRBJ1-5, with unresolved D. Trimming shortened V by 0 bases and J by 2 bases, and 11 bases separated the two germline ends. CDR3 length: 16 amino acids. Germline loops: CDR1 KGHSH, CDR2 LQKENI. The CDR3 coding sequence is TGTGCCAGCTCACCACCCCGGACCCTAGGCAATCAGCCCCAGCATTTT. Residues: CASSPPRTLGNQPQHF. Full variable domain (outside the CDR3, taken from reference TRBV18 and TRBJ1-5): NAGVMQNPRHLVRRRGQEARLRCSPMKGHSHVYWYRQLPEEGLKFMVYLQKENIIDESGMPKERFSAEFPKEGPSILRIQQVVRGDSAAYFCASSPPRTLGNQPQHFGDGTRLSIL.

The chain couples TRBV5-1 to TRBJ1-1, with D unclear. Trimming removed 5 bases from V and 3 bases from J, with 14 bases in between. Germline assignment: CDR1 SGHRS and CDR2 YFSETQ. The length of the CDR3 is 14 residues. The CDR3 DNA reads TGCGCCAGCAGAGAAGGACGGGGAGACACTGAAGCTTTCTTT. Residues: CASREGRGDTEAFF. The whole variable domain, remainder taken from reference TRBV5-1 and TRBJ1-1, is KAGVTQTPRYLIKTRGQQVTLSCSPISGHRSVSWYQQTPGQGLQFLFEYFSETQRNKGNFPGRFSGRQFSNSRSEMNVSTLELGDSALYLCASREGRGDTEAFFGQGTRLTVV.

This rearrangement joins TRBV7-7 to TRBJ2-5; D gene ambiguous. The CDR3 runs 13 residues. Looked up from germline, CDR1 is SSHAT and CDR2 is FNYEAQ (reference sequence). V was clipped by 5 bases and J by 3 bases, with 10 bases between them. CDR3 loop: CASSELTEETQYF. In DNA form, the CDR3 reads TGTGCCAGCAGCGAACTCACGGAAGAGACCCAGTACTTC.

This clonotype was seen repeatedly, ten times or more. The rearrangement uses TRBV6-5 and TRBJ1-1; TRBD1 might be the D (5 bases). The CDR3 totals 15 residues. The V end was cut by 2 bases, the J end by 1 base, with 11 bases between. Germline V CDR1 and CDR2: MNHEY, SVGAGI. The CDR3 bases are TGTGCCAGCAGTTACGGGACGGGAACGAACACTGAAGCTTTCTTT. Translating it yields CASSYGTGTNTEAFF.

J is TRBJ2-5 and V is TRBV3-1; no clear D gene. Germline lookup yields CDR1 LGHDT and CDR2 YNNKEL (reference sequence). The CDR3 is 12 amino acids. Trimming cost V 3 bases and J 5 bases, with 7 bases left between them. The chain's CDR3 is CASSHGKETQYF. CDR3 bases: TGTGCCAGCAGCCATGGCAAGGAGACCCAGTACTTC.

This clonotype occurred a few times. This chain joins TRBV28 and TRBJ1-5, with D maybe TRBD1 (5 bases). This CDR3 is 17 amino acids long. Germline lookup yields CDR1 MDHEN and CDR2 SYDVKM. V gave up 2 bases and J gave up 4 bases, with 18 bases separating them. The CDR3 coding sequence is TGTGCCAGCAGTTTACCCCGAGCAGGGACCTCTAATCAGCCCCAGCATTTT. This translates into CASSLPRAGTSNQPQHF.

This clonotype was seen repeatedly, ten times or more. V usage is TRBV29-1 and J usage is TRBJ1-1, with D unclear. There are 13 residues in the CDR3. Looked up from germline, CDR1 is SQVTM and CDR2 is ANQGSEA. Trimming shortened V by 2 bases and J by 8 bases, and 15 bases separated the two germline ends. CDR3 DNA: TGCAGCGTTGAATTTAAATGGGGTGACGAAGCTTTCTTT. This sequence encodes CSVEFKWGDEAFF.

The chain has TRBV28 and TRBJ1-2; D is possibly TRBD1 (5 bases). The V gene lost 5 bases and the J gene lost 3 bases, with 10 bases spanning the gap. The CDR3 has 13 amino acids. Germline CDR1 MDHEN, CDR2 SYDVKM. In nucleotides, the CDR3 is TGTGCCAGCAGTATGGACACCTACTATGGCTACACCTTC. Translating it yields CASSMDTYYGYTF.